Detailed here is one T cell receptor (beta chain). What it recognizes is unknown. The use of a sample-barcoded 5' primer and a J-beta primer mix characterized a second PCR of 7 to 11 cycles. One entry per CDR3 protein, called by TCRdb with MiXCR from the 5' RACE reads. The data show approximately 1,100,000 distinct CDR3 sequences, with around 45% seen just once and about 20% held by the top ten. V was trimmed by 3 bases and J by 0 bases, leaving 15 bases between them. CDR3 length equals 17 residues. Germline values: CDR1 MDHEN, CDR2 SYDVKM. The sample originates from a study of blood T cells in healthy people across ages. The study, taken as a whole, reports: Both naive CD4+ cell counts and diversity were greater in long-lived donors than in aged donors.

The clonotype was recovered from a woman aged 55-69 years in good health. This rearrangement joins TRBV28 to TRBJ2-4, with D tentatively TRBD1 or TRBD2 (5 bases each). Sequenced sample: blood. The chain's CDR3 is CASSLGRRILAKNIQYF. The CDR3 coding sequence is TGTGCCAGCAGTTTGGGACGGAGGATTCTAGCCAAAAACATTCAGTACTTC.